This is a list of T cell receptor beta chains from one sample in a study of T cells in tuberculosis. The method was immunoSEQ multiplex PCR; TCRdb's version includes in-frame clones alone and lacks a portion of them. Among 35,000 to 45,000 clones listed, about 94% were seen once. The specimen sequenced was PBMCs. These receptors originate from a donor between 5 and 29 years old with latent tuberculosis or without tuberculosis infection. Some clones in this sample may be carry-over from other donors' samples. Both conserved end residues are part of each CDR3. Each record gives: V gene, J gene, D gene, clone size, CDR3 protein, CDR3 DNA. A D gene is named only where the DNA matches it firmly. Clone size is given for some rows only: seen once, a few or many times, or a class if the clone is expanded.

v_call: TRBV4-3
j_call: TRBJ2-2
d_call: NA
clone_size: NA
cdr3_aa: CASSQSGRGELFF
cdr3_nt: TGCGCCAGCAGCCAATCAGGGAGGGGGGAGCTGTTTTTT

v_call: TRBV30
j_call: TRBJ1-1
d_call: TRBD1
clone_size: NA
cdr3_aa: CAWSVALQRQGPLEF
cdr3_nt: TGTGCCTGGAGTGTAGCCCTCCAAAGACAGGGACCTTTGGAATTT

v_call: TRBV6-6
j_call: TRBJ2-1
d_call: TRBD2
clone_size: NA
cdr3_aa: CASSYSSGGPYNEQFF
cdr3_nt: TGTGCCAGCAGTTACTCTAGCGGGGGGCCCTACAATGAGCAGTTCTTC

v_call: TRBV4-1
j_call: TRBJ1-5
d_call: TRBD1
clone_size: NA
cdr3_aa: CASSHRFPGQGFSRQPQHF
cdr3_nt: TGCGCCAGCAGCCATAGGTTTCCGGGACAGGGGTTTTCTAGACAGCCCCAGCATTTT

v_call: TRBV5-1
j_call: TRBJ2-5
d_call: NA
clone_size: NA
cdr3_aa: CASSFTGSQETQYF
cdr3_nt: TGCGCCAGCAGCTTCACAGGGTCCCAAGAGACCCAGTACTTC

v_call: TRBV30
j_call: TRBJ1-2
d_call: NA
clone_size: NA
cdr3_aa: CAWSVRQFKRGGYTF
cdr3_nt: TGTGCCTGGAGTGTTAGGCAGTTTAAACGGGGTGGCTACACCTTC

v_call: TRBV6-5
j_call: TRBJ2-1
d_call: NA
clone_size: NA
cdr3_aa: CASSLREGVPNEQFF
cdr3_nt: TGTGCCAGCAGCCTCAGGGAAGGGGTCCCCAATGAGCAGTTCTTC

v_call: TRBV19
j_call: TRBJ1-1
d_call: NA
clone_size: few
cdr3_aa: CASSSGTRRGNTEAFF
cdr3_nt: TGTGCCAGTAGTTCCGGGACCCGGAGGGGGAACACTGAAGCTTTCTTT

v_call: TRBV4-3
j_call: TRBJ1-2
d_call: TRBD1
clone_size: NA
cdr3_aa: CASSLGQAAGNYGYTF
cdr3_nt: TGCGCCAGCAGCCTCGGACAGGCGGCTGGAAACTATGGCTACACCTTC

v_call: TRBV10-1
j_call: TRBJ1-1
d_call: TRBD1
clone_size: NA
cdr3_aa: CASSPGQGYTEAFF
cdr3_nt: TGCGCCAGCAGTCCTGGACAGGGGTATACTGAAGCTTTCTTT

v_call: TRBV18
j_call: TRBJ1-3
d_call: NA
clone_size: NA
cdr3_aa: CASSPPRPRGDSGNTIYF
cdr3_nt: TGTGCCAGCTCACCCCCGCGGCCCCGGGGAGACTCTGGAAACACCATATATTTT

v_call: TRBV7-7
j_call: TRBJ2-2
d_call: NA
clone_size: NA
cdr3_aa: CASSLLGGSAGELFF
cdr3_nt: TGTGCCAGCAGCTTACTTGGGGGGTCCGCCGGGGAGCTGTTTTTT

v_call: TRBV19
j_call: TRBJ1-2
d_call: NA
clone_size: NA
cdr3_aa: CASSIERSYGYTF
cdr3_nt: TGTGCCAGTAGTATAGAGAGAAGCTATGGCTACACCTTC

v_call: TRBV19
j_call: TRBJ1-1
d_call: TRBD1
clone_size: NA
cdr3_aa: CASSSSGQGHTEAFF
cdr3_nt: TGTGCCAGTAGTTCCTCGGGACAGGGCCACACTGAAGCTTTCTTT

v_call: TRBV15
j_call: TRBJ1-1
d_call: NA
clone_size: NA
cdr3_aa: CATSSAPGWEGHVTEAFF
cdr3_nt: TGTGCCACCAGCAGTGCCCCAGGGTGGGAAGGCCACGTTACTGAAGCTTTCTTT

v_call: TRBV30
j_call: TRBJ2-3
d_call: NA
clone_size: NA
cdr3_aa: CAWSAAMDTSLYF
cdr3_nt: TGTGCCTGGAGCGCCGCCATGGACACCTCGCTGTATTTT

v_call: TRBV7-2
j_call: TRBJ2-7
d_call: TRBD2
clone_size: NA
cdr3_aa: CASSLVVAGSYEQYF
cdr3_nt: TGTGCCAGCAGCTTAGTGGTAGCGGGTTCCTACGAGCAGTACTTC

v_call: TRBV7-2
j_call: TRBJ2-7
d_call: TRBD2
clone_size: NA
cdr3_aa: CASSAGAGGPTSSYEQYF
cdr3_nt: TGTGCCAGCAGCGCCGGAGCGGGGGGGCCCACGAGCTCCTACGAGCAGTACTTC

v_call: TRBV10-3
j_call: TRBJ2-3
d_call: TRBD1
clone_size: NA
cdr3_aa: CAINDRVTDTQYF
cdr3_nt: TGTGCCATCAACGACAGGGTGACAGATACGCAGTATTTT

v_call: TRBV7-4
j_call: TRBJ1-2
d_call: NA
clone_size: NA
cdr3_aa: CASARLLGYTF
cdr3_nt: TGTGCCAGCGCGAGACTCCTGGGCTACACCTTC

v_call: TRBV6-6
j_call: TRBJ1-4
d_call: TRBD1
clone_size: once
cdr3_aa: CASSDRGGQGKLFF
cdr3_nt: TGTGCCAGCAGCGACAGGGGAGGGCAAGGAAAACTGTTTTTT

v_call: TRBV15
j_call: TRBJ1-2
d_call: NA
clone_size: NA
cdr3_aa: CATSRVVGRHNGYTF
cdr3_nt: TGTGCCACCAGCAGAGTAGTAGGCAGGCATAATGGCTACACCTTC

v_call: TRBV18
j_call: TRBJ1-1
d_call: TRBD1
clone_size: NA
cdr3_aa: CASSPLATGGSSTEAFF
cdr3_nt: TGTGCCAGCTCACCACTCGCAACAGGGGGCTCGAGCACTGAAGCTTTCTTT

v_call: TRBV28
j_call: TRBJ1-1
d_call: TRBD1
clone_size: once
cdr3_aa: CASSSYRGANTEAFF
cdr3_nt: TGTGCCAGCAGCTCCTACAGGGGGGCGAACACTGAAGCTTTCTTT

v_call: TRBV27
j_call: TRBJ2-1
d_call: TRBD2
clone_size: NA
cdr3_aa: CASSFTGGLDVDNEQFF
cdr3_nt: TGTGCCAGCAGTTTTACGGGGGGGCTCGACGTTGACAATGAGCAGTTCTTC

v_call: TRBV6-5
j_call: TRBJ2-1
d_call: NA
clone_size: NA
cdr3_aa: CASSYSGVSSYNEQFF
cdr3_nt: TGTGCCAGCAGTTACTCAGGGGTTAGTTCCTACAATGAGCAGTTCTTC

v_call: TRBV25-1
j_call: TRBJ2-1
d_call: NA
clone_size: NA
cdr3_aa: CASRRTDEQFF
cdr3_nt: TGTGCCAGCAGAAGGACAGATGAGCAGTTCTTC

v_call: TRBV6-5
j_call: TRBJ1-4
d_call: TRBD1
clone_size: NA
cdr3_aa: CASSPIRDSLEKLFF
cdr3_nt: TGTGCCAGCAGTCCCATCCGGGACAGTCTTGAAAAACTGTTTTTT

v_call: TRBV19
j_call: TRBJ1-1
d_call: TRBD1
clone_size: NA
cdr3_aa: CASLPQGATEAFF
cdr3_nt: TGTGCCAGTCTACCACAGGGGGCTACTGAAGCTTTCTTT

v_call: TRBV29-1
j_call: TRBJ2-3
d_call: TRBD2
clone_size: NA
cdr3_aa: CSAGGGLTDTQYF
cdr3_nt: TGCAGCGCGGGGGGTGGGCTAACAGATACGCAGTATTTT

v_call: TRBV29-1
j_call: TRBJ1-1
d_call: NA
clone_size: NA
cdr3_aa: CSVEMGRYTEAFF
cdr3_nt: TGCAGCGTTGAAATGGGCAGATACACTGAAGCTTTCTTT